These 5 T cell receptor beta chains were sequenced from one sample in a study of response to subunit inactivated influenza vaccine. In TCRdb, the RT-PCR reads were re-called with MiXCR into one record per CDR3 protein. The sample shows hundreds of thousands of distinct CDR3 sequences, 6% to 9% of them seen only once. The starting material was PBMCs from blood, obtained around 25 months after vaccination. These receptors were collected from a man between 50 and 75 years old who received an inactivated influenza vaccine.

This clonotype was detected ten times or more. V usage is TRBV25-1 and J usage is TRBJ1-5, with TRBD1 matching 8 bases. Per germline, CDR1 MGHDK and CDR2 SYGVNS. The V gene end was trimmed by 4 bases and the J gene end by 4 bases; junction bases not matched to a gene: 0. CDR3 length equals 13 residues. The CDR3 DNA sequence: TGTGCCAGCAGTGGGACAGGGAATCAGCCCCAGCATTTT. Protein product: CASSGTGNQPQHF.

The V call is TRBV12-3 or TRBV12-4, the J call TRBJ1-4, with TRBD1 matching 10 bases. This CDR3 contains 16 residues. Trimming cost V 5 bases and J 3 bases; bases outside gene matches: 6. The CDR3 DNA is TGTGCCAGCAGTCCGACAGGGGGCAGAGCTAATGAAAAACTGTTTTTT. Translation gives CASSPTGGRANEKLFF.

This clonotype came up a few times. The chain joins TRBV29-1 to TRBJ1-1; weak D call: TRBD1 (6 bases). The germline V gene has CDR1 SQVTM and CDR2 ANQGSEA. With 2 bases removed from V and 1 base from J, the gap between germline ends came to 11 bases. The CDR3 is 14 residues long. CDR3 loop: CSVERTVPNTEAFF. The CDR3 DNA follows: TGCAGCGTTGAACGGACAGTACCGAACACTGAAGCTTTCTTT.

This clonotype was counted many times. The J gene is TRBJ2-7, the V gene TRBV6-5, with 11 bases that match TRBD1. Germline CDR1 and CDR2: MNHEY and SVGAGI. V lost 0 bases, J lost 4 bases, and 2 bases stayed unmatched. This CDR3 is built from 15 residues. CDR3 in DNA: TGTGCCAGCAGTTACTCTGGGACAGGGGGTTACGAGCAGTACTTC. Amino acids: CASSYSGTGGYEQYF.

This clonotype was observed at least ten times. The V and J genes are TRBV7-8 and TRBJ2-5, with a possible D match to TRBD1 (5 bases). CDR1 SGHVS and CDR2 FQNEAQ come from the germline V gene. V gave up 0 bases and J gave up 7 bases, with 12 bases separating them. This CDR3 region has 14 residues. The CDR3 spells CASSLAWGKGTQYF. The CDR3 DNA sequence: TGTGCCAGCAGCTTAGCGTGGGGCAAAGGGACCCAGTACTTC. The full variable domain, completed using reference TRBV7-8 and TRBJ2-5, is GAGVSQSPRYKVAKRGQDVALRCDPISGHVSLFWYQQALGQGPEFLTYFQNEAQLDKSGLPSDRFFAERPEGSVSTLKIQRTQQEDSAVYLCASSLAWGKGTQYFGPGTRLLVL.